These 21 T cell receptor beta chains share one sample of origin, sequenced in a study of blood T cell repertoires in COVID-19. Here immunoSEQ multiplex PCR was the method, and the copy in TCRdb shows in-frame clones only, minus some. The sample has about 180,000 clones; 82% are singletons. The sample was PBMCs or T cells enriched from blood (not recorded which). Receptor source: a man aged 55 to 70 who had recovered from COVID-19.

This rearrangement joins TRBV7-9 to TRBJ1-1; 10 bases map to TRBD1. V lost 2 bases to trimming and J lost 1 base; unmatched junction nucleotides: 1. The CDR3 has 15 amino acids. The germline V gene encodes CDR1 SEHNR and CDR2 FQNEAQ (reference sequence). Here the CDR3 DNA reads TGTGCCAGCAGCTTATGGGACAGGGGGAACACTGAAGCTTTCTTT. It is translated as CASSLWDRGNTEAFF.

Here the CDR3 reads CATSRKGAGSSYNSPLHF. The CDR3 bases are TGTGCCACCAGCAGAAAAGGGGCCGGGAGCTCCTATAATTCACCCCTCCACTTT. The chain uses TRBV15 and TRBJ1-6; tentative D call: TRBD1 (5 bases). Per germline, CDR1 LNHNV and CDR2 YYDKDF (reference sequence). The CDR3 contains 18 residues. The V end lost 2 bases, the J end lost 0 bases, and 14 bases lay between the germline ends.

The V gene is TRBV7-9, the J gene TRBJ2-1; the match to TRBD2 covers 9 bases. The CDR3 runs to 16 residues. From germline, CDR1 is SEHNR and CDR2 FQNEAQ (reference sequence). V gave up 5 bases and J gave up 8 bases; unmatched junction bases: 13. The CDR3 bases are TGTGCCAGCAGCCCAACCGGGACTAGCTCCCGGGATGAGCAGTTCTTC. Its protein product is CASSPTGTSSRDEQFF.

Only a few counts were recorded for this clone. The chain couples TRBV2 to TRBJ1-1; 10 bases are a match to TRBD1. J was trimmed by 2 bases and V by 6 bases; bases with no gene match: 9. Per germline, CDR1 SNHLY and CDR2 FYNNEI. The CDR3 extends over 16 amino acids. CDR3 sequence (DNA): TGTGCCAGCAGCCCCGGGACAGGGGCTGGAAACACTGAAGCTTTCTTT. Its translation: CASSPGTGAGNTEAFF.

This rearrangement joins TRBV3-1 (or the pseudogene TRBV3-2) to TRBJ2-3; 7 positions match TRBD2. V trimming: 1 base; J trimming: 14 bases; junction bases outside the gene matches: 6. The CDR3 runs to 12 residues. CDR1 and CDR2 from the germline V gene are LGHDT and YNNKEL (reference sequence). CDR3 bases: TGTGCCAGCAGCCAAGGGGGAGGGCCTCTGTATTTT. Its translation: CASSQGGGPLYF.

A remark on this clone: The junction and the germline gene differ at one end; a read error may be behind it. V gene TRBV7-6 combines with J gene TRBJ2-5; the D gene is possibly TRBD1 (5 bases). This CDR3 has 8 amino acids. CDR1 is SGHVS, CDR2 FNYEAQ, per germline. CDR3 sequence reads: CATGPGNF. DNA of the CDR3: TGTGCGACGGGCCCAGGGAACTTC.

The gene calls are TRBV11-3 and TRBJ1-1; D might be TRBD1 (5 bases). Germline CDR1 SGHNT, CDR2 YENEEA. Trimming pared 1 base from V and 6 bases from J, leaving 9 bases between. The length of the CDR3 is 13 residues. The CDR3 loop reads CASSLGGTAEAFF. The DNA for the CDR3 is TGTGCCAGCAGCTTAGGAGGGACTGCTGAAGCTTTCTTT.

V and J are TRBV6-5 and TRBJ1-5; D gene uncertain. This CDR3 contains 10 residues. The germline V gene encodes CDR1 MNHEY and CDR2 SVGAGI. V was trimmed by 7 bases and J by 5 bases, leaving 3 bases between them. CDR3 sequence reads: CASNYQPQHF. Here the CDR3 DNA reads TGTGCCAGCAACTATCAGCCCCAGCATTTT.

The rearrangement links TRBV6-5 to TRBJ2-7; 8 bases agree with TRBD1. Trimming at V came to 5 bases and at J to 5 bases, leaving 11 bases not matched to a gene. Germline assignment: CDR1 MNHEY and CDR2 SVGAGI. The CDR3 sequence is 15 residues long. CDR3 sequence reads: CASSLNRGIIHEQYF. The CDR3 DNA sequence: TGTGCCAGCAGTCTTAACAGGGGGATAATCCACGAGCAGTACTTC.

This clone occurred many times. V gene TRBV6-1 combines with J gene TRBJ2-5; D remains ambiguous. The CDR3 totals 14 residues. The V end was cut by 1 base, the J end by 4 bases, with 10 bases between. Germline CDR1 and CDR2: MNHNS and SASEGT. CDR3 region: CASSEVGDGETQYF. CDR3 nucleotides: TGTGCCAGCAGTGAAGTAGGAGACGGAGAGACCCAGTACTTC.

Only one count was recorded for this clone. The chain recombines TRBV11-1 with TRBJ2-3, with 10 bases matching TRBD2. This CDR3 has 15 residues. Trimming took 2 bases from V and 5 from J; bases not matched to a gene: 4. Germline V gene data show CDR1 as SGHAT and CDR2 as FQDESV (reference sequence). The CDR3 DNA is TGTGCCAGCAGCTTATTAGCGGGGGGCCAAGATACGCAGTATTTT. Its protein product is CASSLLAGGQDTQYF.

V usage is TRBV25-1 and J usage is TRBJ1-1; 8 bases agree with TRBD1. After removal of 5 bases from V and 4 bases from J, the junction contained 12 bases not matched to a gene. The CDR3 has 16 amino acids. Germline lookup yields CDR1 MGHDK and CDR2 SYGVNS. CDR3 residues: CASSPLVQGVGTEAFF. CDR3 nucleotides: TGTGCCAGCAGTCCCCTCGTACAGGGGGTGGGCACTGAAGCTTTCTTT.

This clone was seen more than once but under ten times. The chain is built from TRBV6-1 and TRBJ2-2; perhaps TRBD2 as D (7 bases). V lost 3 bases, J lost 2 bases, and 19 bases lay in between. The germline gives CDR1 MNHNS, CDR2 SASEGT. CDR3 length: 18 residues. The CDR3 DNA reads TGTGCCAGCAGTGAGGGGGCTGGAGGCGGGGGCAACACCGGGGAGCTGTTTTTT. Translating it yields CASSEGAGGGGNTGELFF.

This clone was picked up a small number of times. Here the CDR3 reads CASSLETGGAANTGELFF. In DNA, the CDR3 is TGCGCCAGCAGCTTGGAGACAGGGGGCGCCGCGAACACCGGGGAGCTGTTTTTT. The chain uses TRBV5-1 and TRBJ2-2, with 10 bases identical to TRBD1. The V and J ends lost 0 bases and 0 bases, in that order; junction bases with no gene match: 5. This CDR3 spans 18 amino acids. In germline, CDR1 is SGHRS, CDR2 YFSETQ. Filled out from reference TRBV5-1 and TRBJ2-2, the complete variable domain reads KAGVTQTPRYLIKTRGQQVTLSCSPISGHRSVSWYQQTPGQGLQFLFEYFSETQRNKGNFPGRFSGRQFSNSRSEMNVSTLELGDSALYLCASSLETGGAANTGELFFGEGSRLTVL.

This sequence joins TRBV28 and TRBJ1-1; TRBD1 agrees at 7 bases. The germline V gene encodes CDR1 MDHEN and CDR2 SYDVKM. This CDR3 has 13 residues. V was clipped by 6 bases and J by 5 bases; unmatched bases: 6. CDR3 sequence (DNA): TGTGCCAGCAGCGCGAGGGGGCGGACTGAAGCTTTCTTT. This sequence encodes CASSARGRTEAFF.

This clone appeared once. The rearrangement uses TRBV7-2 and TRBJ2-4; a possible D gene is TRBD2 (5 bases). The germline V gene encodes CDR1 SGHTA and CDR2 FQGNSA. V was cut by 1 base and J by 8 bases, with 15 bases left in between. CDR3 size: 15 residues. This CDR3 reads CASSLGLPGVDIQYF. The CDR3 coding sequence is TGTGCCAGCAGCTTAGGGCTCCCCGGGGTAGACATTCAGTACTTC. Variable domain in full (rest from reference TRBV7-2 and TRBJ2-4): GAGVSQSPSNKVTEKGKDVELRCDPISGHTALYWYRQSLGQGLEFLIYFQGNSAPDKSGLPSDRFSAERTGGSVSTLTIQRTQQEDSAVYLCASSLGLPGVDIQYFGAGTRLSVL.

This chain joins TRBV28 and TRBJ1-1, with D maybe TRBD1 (6 bases). Germline V gene lookup returns CDR1 MDHEN and CDR2 SYDVKM. V was clipped by 2 bases and J by 1 base, with 11 bases between them. CDR3 length equals 15 residues. CDR3 amino acids: CASSLRRGGNTEAFF. The CDR3 coding sequence is TGTGCCAGCAGTTTACGCAGGGGCGGGAACACTGAAGCTTTCTTT.

V and J are TRBV19 and TRBJ1-1; 10 bases are shared with TRBD1. Trimming at V came to 3 bases and at J to 3 bases, leaving 4 bases not matched to a gene. This CDR3 region has 15 residues. In germline, CDR1 is LNHDA, CDR2 SQIVND (reference sequence). CDR3 DNA sequence: TGTGCCAGTAGTATCGACAGGGGGCGCGACACTGAAGCTTTCTTT. Encoded protein: CASSIDRGRDTEAFF.

This chain links TRBV11-2 with TRBJ2-3, with D maybe TRBD1 (5 bases). Trimming cost V 4 bases and J 0 bases, with 14 bases left between them. The CDR3 is 16 amino acids. CDR1 and CDR2 from the germline V gene are SGHAT and FQNNGV. CDR3 nucleotides: TGTGCCAGCAGCTCAACCCTGACAGATAGCACAGATACGCAGTATTTT. Translated: CASSSTLTDSTDTQYF.

J is TRBJ2-1 and V is TRBV6-5; 11 bases are a match to TRBD2. The germline V gene has CDR1 MNHEY and CDR2 SVGAGI. Trimming took 5 bases from V and 9 from J; bases not matched to a gene: 9. This CDR3 is built from 15 residues. The CDR3 nucleotides read TGTGCCAGCAGTATAACTAGCGGGAGCGACGTTGAGCAGTTCTTC. Its protein product is CASSITSGSDVEQFF.

The chain combines TRBV5-6 with TRBJ1-3, with D uncertain. The germline V gene encodes CDR1 SGHDT and CDR2 YYEEEE. CDR3 length: 13 amino acids. Trimming took off 0 bases at V and 8 bases at J, with 9 bases between the two ends. This chain's CDR3 is CASSLAQADTIYF. The CDR3 DNA follows: TGTGCCAGCAGCTTGGCCCAAGCGGACACCATATATTTT.